These 32 T cell receptor beta chains originate from one sample sequenced in a study of CD8 T cells in ankylosing spondylitis. TCRdb reprocessed the 5' RACE reads with MiXCR, giving one entry per CDR3 protein. The sample lists under 300,000 distinct CDR3 sequences; around 7.8% were seen once. Sample: blood, either unsorted or a sorted T cell fraction (not recorded which). The receptors were gathered from a male donor with ankylosing spondylitis or in good health (not recorded which).

This clonotype was found many times. This chain joins TRBV20-1 and TRBJ1-2; maybe TRBD1 (5 bases). Trimming removed 3 bases at V and 1 base at J, with 12 bases between. This CDR3 region has 14 residues. Germline values: CDR1 DFQATT, CDR2 SNEGSKA (reference sequence). The CDR3 sequence: CSASRPGFNYGYTF. CDR3 DNA: TGCAGTGCTAGCCGCCCAGGGTTTAACTATGGCTACACCTTC.

This clonotype was picked up many times. This sequence joins TRBV7-2 and TRBJ2-1; D not resolved. The germline V and J ends were trimmed by 9 bases and 8 bases, with 17 bases remaining between them. Germline CDR1 is SGHTA and CDR2 is FQGNSA. The CDR3 is 13 residues long. The DNA for the CDR3 is TGTGCCAGTAAGGACGGATCATCCCATGAGCAGTTCTTC. Residues: CASKDGSSHEQFF.

As to this clonotype: A read error may be the cause here, since a much bigger clone is one base away. The chain has TRBV20-1 and TRBJ1-2, with D perhaps matching TRBD1 (5 bases). CDR1 and CDR2 from the germline V gene are DFQATT and SNEGSKA (reference sequence). This CDR3 has 13 residues. CDR3 protein: CSATRTTNYGYPF. The CDR3 DNA reads TGCAGTGCTACAAGGACAACTAACTATGGCTACCCCTTC.

The rearrangement links TRBV20-1 to TRBJ2-7; D is unclear. The germline gives CDR1 DFQATT, CDR2 SNEGSKA (reference sequence). This CDR3 has 14 residues. V lost 0 bases and J 4 bases, leaving 13 bases between the germline ends. The CDR3 region is CSARDIRDPYEQYF. Here the CDR3 DNA reads TGCAGTGCTAGAGATATTAGGGATCCATACGAGCAGTACTTC.

The chain recombines TRBV5-4 with TRBJ2-1; 12 bases line up with TRBD2. CDR3 length equals 16 residues. Losses at the gene ends were 3 bases for V and 5 bases for J; bases not matched to a gene: 6. Germline lookup yields CDR1 SGHNT and CDR2 YYREEE (reference sequence). CDR3 in amino acids: CASSSLTSGRNNEQFF. CDR3 nucleotide sequence: TGTGCCAGCAGCTCCCTGACTAGCGGGAGAAACAATGAGCAGTTCTTC.

Many counts were recorded for this clonotype. This rearrangement joins TRBV20-1 to TRBJ1-5; TRBD1 might be the D (5 bases). Germline CDR1 and CDR2: DFQATT and SNEGSKA (reference sequence). V lost 3 bases and J lost 3, with 12 bases in between. The CDR3 extends over 14 amino acids. CDR3 amino acids: CSARRRGLNQPQHF. The CDR3 nucleotides are TGCAGTGCTAGGCGGAGGGGACTCAATCAGCCCCAGCATTTT.

At least ten counts were recorded for this clonotype. The V gene is TRBV12-3 or TRBV12-4, the J gene TRBJ2-1; weak D call: TRBD2 (5 bases). This CDR3 is built from 15 residues. Trimming cost V 7 bases and J 2 bases, with 15 bases left between them. CDR3 region: CASNAGPAPYNEQFF. CDR3 bases: TGTGCCAGCAACGCGGGTCCCGCACCCTACAATGAGCAGTTCTTC.

Concerning this clonotype: A much larger clone lies one base from this, so it may be a read error. This chain joins TRBV10-3 and TRBJ2-7; D call uncertain. The CDR3 runs to 11 residues. CDR1 is ENHRY and CDR2 is SYGVKD in the germline V gene. CDR3 in DNA: TGTGCCATCAGTGAGGCATACGAGCTGTACTTC. It specifies CAISEAYELYF.

In the case of this clonotype: This may come from a read error, since a much larger clone is one base off. V usage is TRBV6-5 and J usage is TRBJ2-5, with 8 bases matching TRBD2. There are 15 residues in the CDR3. Germline lookup yields CDR1 MNHEY and CDR2 SVGAGI. CDR3 sequence reads: CASSYLVGKRETEYF. The DNA of the CDR3 is TGTGCCAGCAGTTACCTCGTGGGGAAGCGGGAGACCGAGTACTTC.

The chain recombines TRBV27 with TRBJ2-4; the match to TRBD2 covers 7 bases. After removal of 8 bases from V and 4 bases from J, the junction contained 8 bases not matched to a gene. The CDR3 has 14 residues. Per the germline V gene, CDR1 is MNHEY and CDR2 is SMNVEV (reference sequence). CDR3 protein: CASRPSGGKNIQYF. CDR3 sequence (DNA): TGTGCCAGCCGACCTAGCGGAGGGAAAAACATTCAGTACTTC.

In its sample, this clonotype was seen many times. This chain connects TRBV4-2 to TRBJ1-5; D unresolved. This CDR3 region has 16 residues. V lost 0 bases and J lost 4, with 13 bases in between. Germline CDR1 LGHNA, CDR2 YNFKEQ. The CDR3 loop reads CASSQDSKGFNQPQHF. The CDR3 coding sequence is TGTGCCAGCAGCCAAGATTCGAAAGGGTTTAATCAGCCCCAGCATTTT.

This clonotype was counted many times. The rearrangement uses TRBV5-1 and TRBJ2-2; TRBD1 is a possible D gene (6 bases). CDR1 SGHRS and CDR2 YFSETQ come from the germline V gene. The V end lost 2 bases, the J end lost 0 bases, and 11 bases lay between the germline ends. CDR3 size: 16 residues. CDR3 sequence (DNA): TGCGCCAGCAGCTTTTACAGGGCTACGAACACCGGGGAGCTGTTTTTT. Its protein is CASSFYRATNTGELFF.

V gene TRBV7-2 combines with J gene TRBJ2-7, with 7 bases fitting TRBD2. V dropped 3 bases and J dropped 1; count of bases not matched to a gene: 9. The CDR3 length is 16 residues. In germline, CDR1 is SGHTA, CDR2 FQGNSA. The chain's CDR3 is CASSFPPGGGSYEQYF. In DNA, the CDR3 is TGTGCCAGCAGCTTCCCCCCGGGGGGTGGGTCCTACGAGCAGTACTTC. Together with reference TRBV7-2 and TRBJ2-7, the CDR3 gives the full variable domain: GAGVSQSPSNKVTEKGKDVELRCDPISGHTALYWYRQSLGQGLEFLIYFQGNSAPDKSGLPSDRFSAERTGGSVSTLTIQRTQQEDSAVYLCASSFPPGGGSYEQYFGPGTRLTVT.

This clonotype was counted at least ten times. V usage is TRBV10-3 and J usage is TRBJ1-2; TRBD1 agrees at 8 bases. The germline V gene encodes CDR1 ENHRY and CDR2 SYGVKD. CDR3 length equals 15 residues. V shed 2 bases, J shed 8 bases, and the junction held 10 bases outside the gene matches. Written as DNA, the CDR3 is TGTGCCATCAGTGAGGAACAGGACAGGGAAAGAGGCTACACCTTC. It codes for CAISEEQDRERGYTF.

The V gene is TRBV7-2, the J gene TRBJ2-3, with 7 bases fitting TRBD2. Germline loops: CDR1 SGHTA, CDR2 FQGNSA. The CDR3 covers 15 residues. V was clipped by 5 bases and J by 3 bases; unmatched bases: 8. CDR3 loop: CASSPRGGRTDTQYF. Written as DNA, the CDR3 is TGTGCCAGCAGCCCCCGGGGAGGGAGGACAGATACGCAGTATTTT.

The sample holds many counts of this clonotype. This chain joins TRBV7-2 and TRBJ1-6, with a tentative D call TRBD1 (6 bases). V was clipped by 9 bases and J by 0 bases, with 12 bases between them. In germline, CDR1 is SGHTA, CDR2 FQGNSA. This CDR3 contains 15 residues. The CDR3 DNA reads TGTGCCAGTGGACAGACGAGCTCCTATAATTCACCCCTCCACTTT. The encoded protein is CASGQTSSYNSPLHF. The whole variable domain, remainder taken from reference TRBV7-2 and TRBJ1-6, is GAGVSQSPSNKVTEKGKDVELRCDPISGHTALYWYRQSLGQGLEFLIYFQGNSAPDKSGLPSDRFSAERTGGSVSTLTIQRTQQEDSAVYLCASGQTSSYNSPLHFGNGTRLTVT.

V is TRBV7-2 and J is TRBJ2-5; unclear D gene. This CDR3 is 12 amino acids long. V lost 5 bases and J 6 bases, leaving 10 bases between the germline ends. Germline V lookup: CDR1 SGHTA, CDR2 FQGNSA. The CDR3 spells CASSPVDKTQYF. CDR3 nucleotide sequence: TGTGCCAGCAGCCCTGTTGATAAGACCCAGTACTTC.

A remark on this clonotype: A much more abundant neighbour one base away suggests this may be a read error. V gene TRBV11-3 combines with J gene TRBJ1-1; TRBD1 is a possible D gene (5 bases). CDR1 is SGHNT and CDR2 is YENEEA in the germline V gene. V lost 8 bases and J lost 0, with 13 bases in between. The CDR3 runs to 14 residues. CDR3 sequence reads: CASCWRQMNTEAFF. For the CDR3, the DNA is TGTGCCAGCTGCTGGAGACAGATGAACACTGAAGCTTTCTTT.

This clonotype came up many times. The V call is TRBV5-1, the J call TRBJ1-1, with TRBD1 matching over 7 bases. The germline V gene has CDR1 SGHRS and CDR2 YFSETQ. Trimming removed 1 base from V and 0 bases from J; junction bases left unmatched: 3. CDR3 length equals 15 residues. CDR3 amino acids: CASSLPGGMNTEAFF. DNA of the CDR3: TGCGCCAGCAGCTTGCCAGGGGGAATGAACACTGAAGCTTTCTTT.

Ten or more counts support this clonotype. This chain uses TRBV6-5 with TRBJ1-2, with 8 bases aligning to TRBD1. Per germline, CDR1 MNHEY and CDR2 SVGAGI. After removal of 2 bases from V and 8 bases from J, the junction contained 10 bases not matched to a gene. The CDR3 runs to 15 residues. CDR3 residues: CASSYAPGGGGGYTF. CDR3 coding DNA: TGTGCCAGCAGTTACGCCCCAGGGGGCGGAGGGGGCTACACCTTC.

The chain has TRBV4-1 and TRBJ2-5, with D possibly called TRBD1 or TRBD2 (6 bases each). Germline V lookup: CDR1 MGHRA, CDR2 YSYEKL. The V end was cut by 4 bases, the J end by 6 bases, with 15 bases between. The CDR3 has 14 amino acids. The CDR3 DNA follows: TGCGCCAGCAGCCCCCCCGGGGGCCTCCAGACCCAGTACTTC. It yields the protein CASSPPGGLQTQYF.

This rearrangement joins TRBV14 to TRBJ1-6; TRBD1 agrees at 7 bases. V was clipped by 8 bases and J by 0 bases; unmatched bases: 4. The CDR3 length is 15 residues. Germline CDR1 reads SGHDN; CDR2 reads FVKESK. The CDR3 region is CASGRGSSYNSPLHF. CDR3 coding DNA: TGTGCCAGCGGCAGGGGGAGCTCCTATAATTCACCCCTCCACTTT.

This clonotype appeared many times. For the CDR3, the DNA is TGTGCCAGCGGGGGGGACAGCTATTCCTACGAGCAGTACTTC. Its protein product is CASGGDSYSYEQYF. The rearrangement links TRBV28 to TRBJ2-7; D possibly uses TRBD1 or TRBD2 (7 bases each). The V and J ends lost 8 bases and 1 base respectively, with 15 bases between them. This CDR3 contains 14 residues. Germline V CDR1 and CDR2: MDHEN, SYDVKM. The variable domain in full, completed from reference TRBV28 and TRBJ2-7, reads DVKVTQSSRYLVKRTGEKVFLECVQDMDHENMFWYRQDPGLGLRLIYFSYDVKMKEKGDIPEGYSVSREKKERFSLILESASTNQTSMYLCASGGDSYSYEQYFGPGTRLTVT.

This clonotype was observed at least ten times. The gene calls are TRBV11-3 and TRBJ2-1; D ambiguous. The germline gives CDR1 SGHNT, CDR2 YENEEA. Trimming cost V 4 bases and J 3 bases, with 7 bases left between them. This CDR3 has 13 residues. As DNA, the CDR3 is TGTGCCAGCAGCTCCTGGGACTACAATGAGCAGTTCTTC. It is translated as CASSSWDYNEQFF.

This clonotype was counted ten times or more. The chain combines TRBV5-1 with TRBJ2-1; the D gene is possibly TRBD1 (6 bases). V lost 4 bases, J lost 0 bases, and 17 bases lay in between. Germline V lookup: CDR1 SGHRS, CDR2 YFSETQ. There are 17 residues in the CDR3. The CDR3 sequence is CASSTAGDLSSYNEQFF. CDR3 DNA sequence: TGCGCCAGCAGCACTGCAGGGGACCTCAGCTCCTACAATGAGCAGTTCTTC.

The CDR3 reads CASSRVPGNYGYTF. The DNA of the CDR3 is TGTGCCAGCAGCCGAGTGCCAGGGAACTATGGCTACACCTTC. The chain carries TRBV7-9 and TRBJ1-2, with D perhaps TRBD1 (5 bases). V lost 5 bases to trimming and J lost 2 bases, with 12 bases between them. The CDR3 runs 14 residues. Per germline, CDR1 SEHNR and CDR2 FQNEAQ (reference sequence).

This clonotype was seen repeatedly, ten times or more. The rearrangement links TRBV7-2 to TRBJ1-1, with a tentative D call TRBD1 (6 bases). The V end lost 4 bases, the J end lost 1 base, and 10 bases lay between the germline ends. This CDR3 contains 14 residues. The germline V gene has CDR1 SGHTA and CDR2 FQGNSA. This CDR3 is CASSSKGQNTEAFF. CDR3 nucleotide sequence: TGTGCCAGCAGCTCTAAGGGACAGAACACTGAAGCTTTCTTT.

The sample holds many counts of this clonotype. This chain links TRBV30 with TRBJ2-5, with a possible D match to TRBD2 (6 bases). There are 12 residues in the CDR3. CDR1 and CDR2 from the germline V gene are GTSNPN and SVGIG (reference sequence). V was shortened by 4 bases and J by 3 bases, with 9 bases between the two germline ends. CDR3 in amino acids: CAWKAGKETQYF. The CDR3 DNA is TGTGCCTGGAAGGCGGGAAAAGAGACCCAGTACTTC.

In this sample, this clonotype turned up many times. The chain links TRBV6-5 to TRBJ1-1; TRBD1 aligns across 7 bases. The CDR3 sequence is 17 residues long. Germline values: CDR1 MNHEY, CDR2 SVGAGI. V was clipped by 4 bases and J by 4 bases; unmatched bases: 15. As DNA, the CDR3 is TGTGCCAGCAGTTCGCCGGGACAGCCATGGGGACTCACTGAAGCTTTCTTT. It codes for CASSSPGQPWGLTEAFF.

This clonotype was picked up many times. V gene TRBV27 combines with J gene TRBJ2-1; a possible D gene is TRBD2 (6 bases). Trimming shortened V by 2 bases and J by 8 bases, and 13 bases separated the two germline ends. Looked up from germline, CDR1 is MNHEY and CDR2 is SMNVEV (reference sequence). This CDR3 is built from 14 residues. CDR3 loop: CASSLTPWGDEQFF. The CDR3 DNA reads TGTGCCAGCAGTTTAACCCCTTGGGGGGATGAGCAGTTCTTC.

A word on this clonotype: This may come from a read error, since a much larger clone is one base off. The V gene is TRBV3-1, the J gene TRBJ2-3, with a tentative D call TRBD2 (6 bases). This CDR3 is built from 15 residues. Per the germline V gene, CDR1 is LGHDT and CDR2 is YNNKEL (reference sequence). CDR3 residues: CASCQGGRLTDTQYF. CDR3 sequence (DNA): TGTGCCAGCTGCCAAGGAGGGAGACTCACAGATACGCAGTATTTT.

At least ten counts were recorded for this clonotype. This rearrangement joins TRBV3-1 to TRBJ2-7; 7 positions agree with TRBD1. CDR3 size: 14 residues. Germline CDR1 and CDR2: LGHDT and YNNKEL (reference sequence). Trimming cost V 5 bases and J 3 bases; bases outside gene matches: 7. For the CDR3, the DNA is TGTGCCAGCAGCGTTGAGGGACAGAGCTACGAGCAGTACTTC. Translation gives CASSVEGQSYEQYF.